The entry below describes one T cell receptor (beta chain). Its antigen is not identified. This specimen belongs to a study of Ad26.COV2.S vaccination and SARS-CoV-2 variants. Overall study context: Ad26.COV2.S, an intramuscular injection, was given once or twice 56 days apart.

General study points: Spike-specific responses of CD8+ and CD4+ T cells were reported to display substantial breadth after vaccination.

V dropped 1 base and J dropped 3 bases, with 9 bases sitting between them. The CDR3 has 14 amino acids. Germline loops: CDR1 LGHNA, CDR2 YNFKEQ. Treatment here: roughly 20 received Ad26.COV2.S at low or high dose, single or two shots; roughly five received placebo; per-sample allocation not given. Material that was analyzed had been drawn on day 63 after the first vaccine or placebo injection. Immunization relied on an Ad26 vector, which expressed Wuhan-strain SARS-CoV-2 spike. TCRdb's copy holds only in-frame clones and misses some; the assay was immunoSEQ multiplex PCR. The table includes roughly 380,000 clones, roughly 91% detected once.

This receptor was taken from a person aged 18-65 years who received the Ad26.COV2.S COVID-19 vaccine or a placebo. The V call is TRBV4-2, the J call TRBJ1-2; D remains ambiguous. The sample in question was peripheral blood, obtained in a trial of Ad26.COV2.S vaccine versus placebo. As DNA, the CDR3 is TGTGCCAGCAGCCAAGCCTTTCTAGACTATGGCTACACCTTC. Amino acids: CASSQAFLDYGYTF.